This T cell receptor beta chain was sequenced in a study of blood T cell repertoires in COVID-19. Germline V gene sequence: CDR1 MNHEY, CDR2 SVGAGI. V lost 6 bases and J 4 bases, leaving 12 bases between the germline ends. There are 13 residues in the CDR3. Per the study methods: Quantification of nucleated cells was approximated via reference gene primer amplification. Generated by immunoSEQ multiplex PCR, the TCRdb table keeps only in-frame clones and is missing some. Clone size and the V and J calls come from that table; the DNA yielded D and trimming. The repertoire holds about 240,000 clones, with 92% as singletons.

The rearrangement uses TRBV6-5 and TRBJ2-5; maybe TRBD2 (6 bases). Material: peripheral blood. This clonotype was obtained from a man aged 25 to 45 with COVID-19, enrolled during active disease. The CDR3: CASRSGLGETQYF. The CDR3 DNA reads as TGTGCCAGCAGATCGGGACTCGGAGAGACCCAGTACTTC.